The 4 T cell receptor beta chains given below trace back to one sample, sequenced in a study of cytomegalovirus exposure and HLA in healthy donors. In the PCR, 60 Vbeta and 13 Jbeta primers were used. The repertoire was sequenced with immunoSEQ multiplex PCR; TCRdb's copy has only in-frame clones and lacks some. Among some 150,000 clones listed, about two thirds were seen once. Sample: PBMCs. Receptors were obtained from a woman aged 30 to 39 in good health and CMV-seronegative.

J is TRBJ2-5 and V is TRBV9; perhaps TRBD1 as D (6 bases). The CDR3 is 15 amino acids. CDR1 is SGDLS, CDR2 YYNGEE, per germline. V lost 5 bases to trimming and J lost 4 bases, with 18 bases between them. The CDR3 nucleotides read TGTGCCAGCAGTGTACAGGGAATTCCTCCAGAGACCCAGTACTTC. It translates to CASSVQGIPPETQYF.

V is TRBV7-2 and J is TRBJ2-7, with 7 nucleotides matching TRBD1. CDR1 is SGHTA and CDR2 is FQGNSA in the germline V gene. Germline trimming cut 5 bases from V and 2 bases from J; bases unmatched to any gene: 12. CDR3 length: 16 amino acids. CDR3 in amino acids: CASSTHLSGQPYEQYF. The DNA for the CDR3 is TGTGCCAGCAGCACTCACCTCTCGGGACAGCCCTACGAGCAGTACTTC.

Worth noting for this clone: Other DNA sequences in the same sample also yield this CDR3. The chain employs TRBV30 and TRBJ2-3; tentatively, D is TRBD2 (5 bases). This CDR3 contains 14 residues. V was cut by 0 bases and J by 0 bases, with 7 bases left in between. Germline CDR1 reads GTSNPN; CDR2 reads SVGIG (reference sequence). In nucleotides, the CDR3 is TGTGCCTGGAGTGTTGGCGGGAGCACAGATACGCAGTATTTT. This codes for CAWSVGGSTDTQYF.

This clone was counted a single time. The chain employs TRBV15 and TRBJ2-1; 10 bases align to TRBD1. Trimming cost V 5 bases and J 3 bases; bases outside gene matches: 7. CDR1 is LNHNV and CDR2 is YYDKDF in the germline V gene (reference sequence). This CDR3 is 16 amino acids long. The CDR3 spells CATSSGGTGVYNEQFF. The DNA of the CDR3 is TGTGCCACCAGCTCTGGTGGGACAGGGGTCTACAATGAGCAGTTCTTC.